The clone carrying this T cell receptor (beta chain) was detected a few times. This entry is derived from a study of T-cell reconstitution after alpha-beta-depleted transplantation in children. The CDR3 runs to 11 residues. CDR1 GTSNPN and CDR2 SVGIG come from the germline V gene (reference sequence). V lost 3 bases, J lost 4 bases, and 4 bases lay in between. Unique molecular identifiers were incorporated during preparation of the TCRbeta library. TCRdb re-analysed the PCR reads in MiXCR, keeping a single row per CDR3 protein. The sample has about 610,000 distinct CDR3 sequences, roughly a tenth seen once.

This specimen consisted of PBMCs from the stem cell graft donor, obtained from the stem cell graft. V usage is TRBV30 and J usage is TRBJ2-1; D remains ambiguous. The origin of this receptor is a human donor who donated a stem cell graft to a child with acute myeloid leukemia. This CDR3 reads CAWRGYNEQFF. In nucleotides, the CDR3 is TGTGCCTGGAGGGGGTACAATGAGCAGTTCTTC.